The present TCR beta chain was sequenced within a study of T cell responses to AZD1222 COVID-19 vaccine (dated by TCRdb to the early 2020s). A note on the overall study: TCR sequencing was performed for roughly 250 trial participants, of whom roughly 200 were given two doses of AZD1222 and 26 were given two doses of MenACWY control vaccine. Enrollment into the trials was organized by age into subgroups of 18-55, 56-69 and 70-plus years, and those subgroups contained roughly 140, 27 and 60 TCR-sequenced participants, respectively.

A remark on this clone: Its antigen remains unidentified. The record has no base qualities; no much larger clone is one base away.

The meaning of the sample's time point label: about 28 days (+/-7) after the second vaccine dose. Because spike-specific TCR depth and breadth did not differ between the two schedules, AZD1222 recipients who got a second dose at roughly 4 weeks were pooled with those who got a second dose at roughly 12 weeks. Vaccinee samples were obtained from the UK trials COV001 and COV002, which included a single-blind randomized controlled phase 2/3 trial of AZD1222 (ChAdOx1 nCoV-19) in healthy adults. For TCRbeta chain sequencing, PBMC samples were collected from trial participants at day 0 and at day 28 after the second dose. The CDR3 regions of human TCRbeta chains were subjected to immunosequencing. The paper's processing steps were these. TCRs in the repertoires were compared against a reference library of SARS-CoV-2-specific TCRs that had been generated with the MIRA antigen-specificity platform. Breadth meant the fraction of unique TCRs that were SARS-CoV-2-associated, whereas depth meant the fraction of total T cells that were SARS-CoV-2-associated. Using the MIRA data, each spike-specific TCR was assigned both to the spike region to which the TCR was reactive and to a CD4 or CD8 class. Log10-transformed breadth and depth values were compared by one-way ANOVA with Sidak's multiple comparisons tests. TCRdb retrieved this table from immuneACCESS and kept in-frame rearrangements only. Not all clones are present; in checked studies, unresolved V genes account for under half, and no reason is known for the remainder. V and J calls and clone size are those listed in that table; D and trimming were worked out from the DNA. The sample table contains 75,000 to 85,000 clones; only one count was recorded for around 90% of them. Together, the top ten hold around 10% of the sample.

What the study reported, not specific to this receptor: The vaccine-associated CD4 TCRs covered the entire spike protein, and the dominant responses fell in regions 160-218 and 743-854. Reportedly, close to half of the unique spike-specific TCRs recognized epitopes lying outside the regions that are mutated in the B.1.351 and B.1.1.7 variants. In the small 56-69-year group, the increase in depth fell short of significance, most likely because of low power. Conclusions about previously exposed vaccinees were limited because only six AZD1222 recipients were SARS-CoV-2 seropositive at baseline. Most participants were white British and females outnumbered males, and the authors suggested that clonal diversity may have been underestimated. Because no samples from the day 14 peak response were available, repertoires could be characterized only after the peak T cell response. After two AZD1222 doses, both the breadth and the depth of spike-specific TCRs were significantly higher than at day 0 and than in MenACWY recipients.

The CDR3 holds 13 amino acids from the cysteine to the phenylalanine. This entry keeps only the CDR3 DNA: 39 bases, framed from base 1. V gives up 5 bases and J gives up 3 bases, and the segment between their germline ends measures 10 bases. The germline V gene provides CDR1 KGHDR and CDR2 SFDVKD. The sample in question was peripheral blood, obtained 28 days after the second AZD1222 dose. Recombination connected TRBV24-1 to TRBJ2-7; the D gene assignment is ambiguous. The source of this sequence is an adult who received the AZD1222 COVID-19 vaccine. At the DNA level, the sequence is TGTGCCACCAGTGGTAATGACGACTACGAGCAGTACTTC. Its translation reads: CATSGNDDYEQYF.